This T cell receptor (beta chain) was captured by sequencing in a study of cytomegalovirus exposure and HLA in healthy donors. Study-wide background: Falling in the Caucasian-associated ancestry cluster were 65% to 90% of under 500 genotyped donors.

PCR amplification relied on 60 Vbeta primers (plus 13 Jbeta primers). This table comes from immunoSEQ multiplex PCR, and its TCRdb copy is limited to in-frame clones, with some not included. The data contain about 160,000 clones, about 75% of them singletons. Points on this clone: Its antigen is not known. This same CDR3 is encoded by further DNA sequences in the sample.

Study findings and constraints: The study listed under 200 cytomegalovirus-associated TCR beta chains. In vitro, three CMV-associated chains proved specific for CMV antigens. Some 16,000 TCR beta sequences were associated with HLA alleles at 0.05 false discovery rate in a later analysis.

Germline-derived CDR1 and CDR2 are SGDLS and YYNGEE. Deletions cut 0 bases from V and 5 bases from J, with 11 bases between. CDR3 length: 15 amino acids. This chain connects TRBV9 to TRBJ2-2; tentatively, D is TRBD1 (5 bases). The clonotype was recovered from a female donor in good health and CMV-seronegative. The sequenced material came from PBMCs. The CDR3 here is CASSVGGRATGELFF. The CDR3 DNA sequence: TGTGCCAGCAGCGTAGGGGGCAGGGCTACCGGGGAGCTGTTTTTT.